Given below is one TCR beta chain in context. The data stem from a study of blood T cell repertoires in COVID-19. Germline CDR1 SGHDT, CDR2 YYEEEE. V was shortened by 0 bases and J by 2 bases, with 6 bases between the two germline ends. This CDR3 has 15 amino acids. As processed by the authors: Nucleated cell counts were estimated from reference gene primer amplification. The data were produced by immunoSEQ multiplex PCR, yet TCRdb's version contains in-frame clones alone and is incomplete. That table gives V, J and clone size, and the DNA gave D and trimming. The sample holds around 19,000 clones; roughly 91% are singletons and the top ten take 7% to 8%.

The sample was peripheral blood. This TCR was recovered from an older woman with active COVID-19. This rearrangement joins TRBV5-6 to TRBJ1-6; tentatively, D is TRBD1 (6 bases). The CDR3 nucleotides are TGTGCCAGCAGCTTGGCAGGGGCCTATAATTCACCCCTCCACTTT. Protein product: CASSLAGAYNSPLHF.